The 19 T cell receptor beta chains in this list originate from one sample, sequenced in a study of T cells in tumors after PD-1 blockade. Noted time point: second of two post-therapy site-matched biopsies two to three months apart. Measured with immunoSEQ multiplex PCR; TCRdb has only the in-frame clones, and not every one. The sample records more than 8,000 clones, approximately 60% being singletons. The sequences come from tumor tissue, collected after anti-PD-1 treatment. The receptors were sampled from a human donor with basal cell carcinoma.

V and J are TRBV5-1 and TRBJ2-3; the D gene is possibly TRBD2 (7 bases). V was pared by 0 bases and J by 2 bases, with 13 bases between. The CDR3 length is 16 residues. The germline CDR1 and CDR2 sequences are SGHRS and YFSETQ. CDR3 protein: CASSLVGGAPTDTQYF. In DNA form, the CDR3 reads TGCGCCAGCAGCTTGGTGGGGGGGGCTCCCACAGATACGCAGTATTTT.

CDR3 nucleotides: TGTGCCAGCTCACCTAACCCGTCCGAGACAGGGCTCTTTGAGCAGTACTTC. This encodes CASSPNPSETGLFEQYF. The chain uses TRBV18 and TRBJ2-7; 7 bases align to TRBD1. The CDR3 is 17 residues long. Losses at the gene ends were 3 bases for V and 7 bases for J; bases not matched to a gene: 18. The germline CDR1 and CDR2 sequences are KGHSH and LQKENI. Full variable domain (rest looked up from reference TRBV18 and TRBJ2-7): NAGVMQNPRHLVRRRGQEARLRCSPMKGHSHVYWYRQLPEEGLKFMVYLQKENIIDESGMPKERFSAEFPKEGPSILRIQQVVRGDSAAYFCASSPNPSETGLFEQYFGPGTRLTVT.

This clone was found a few times. This chain connects TRBV4-1 to TRBJ1-1; D ambiguous. V was cut by 0 bases and J by 0 bases, with 17 bases left in between. The germline V gene has CDR1 MGHRA and CDR2 YSYEKL. This CDR3 spans 18 amino acids. CDR3 in DNA: TGCGCCAGCAGCCAAGATCGGCCCGGAGTAATCATGAACACTGAAGCTTTCTTT. This encodes CASSQDRPGVIMNTEAFF.

V usage is TRBV24-1 and J usage is TRBJ2-1, with TRBD1 matching over 9 bases. Trimming at V came to 5 bases and at J to 6 bases, leaving 4 bases not matched to a gene. The CDR3 has 14 residues. From germline, CDR1 is KGHDR and CDR2 SFDVKD. The CDR3 DNA sequence: TGTGCCACCAGTGCCCGGGACAGGGCCAATGAGCAGTTCTTC. As protein: CATSARDRANEQFF.

This clone was seen more than once but under ten times. This chain uses TRBV6-5 with TRBJ2-5; possibly TRBD1 or TRBD2 for D (5 bases each). The CDR3 totals 15 residues. Trimming took 5 bases from V and 1 from J, leaving 14 bases between them. In germline, CDR1 is MNHEY, CDR2 SVGAGI. The CDR3 coding sequence is TGTGCCAGCAGTCCCCTGAGGGGTACCCAAGAGACCCAGTACTTC. It specifies CASSPLRGTQETQYF.

This clone was seen a handful of times. The chain couples TRBV15 to TRBJ2-5; the D gene is possibly TRBD1 (6 bases). Trimming removed 3 bases at V and 2 bases at J, with 7 bases between. Germline loops: CDR1 LNHNV, CDR2 YYDKDF (reference sequence). This CDR3 contains 13 residues. Written as DNA, the CDR3 is TGTGCCACCAGCAGCGACAGGCAAGAGACCCAGTACTTC. Its translation: CATSSDRQETQYF.

V and J are TRBV5-1 and TRBJ2-1; the match to TRBD1 covers 8 bases. Trimming cost V 4 bases and J 7 bases; bases outside gene matches: 7. The CDR3 is made up of 14 amino acids. Germline values: CDR1 SGHRS, CDR2 YFSETQ. The CDR3 DNA is TGCGCCAGCAGCGTCGGGACAGGTAAAAATGAGCAGTTCTTC. As protein: CASSVGTGKNEQFF.

This clone appeared a single time. The chain recombines TRBV7-2 with TRBJ2-3, with 10 nucleotides matching TRBD2. The CDR3 runs 16 residues. The germline gives CDR1 SGHTA, CDR2 FQGNSA. V was clipped by 1 base and J by 1 base; unmatched bases: 2. Written as DNA, the CDR3 is TGTGCCAGCAGCTTAGATCTAGCGGGGGGCACAGATACGCAGTATTTT. Its protein is CASSLDLAGGTDTQYF.

This clone showed up just a few times. The V gene is TRBV27, the J gene TRBJ1-2; 7 positions agree with TRBD1. V dropped 5 bases and J dropped 3; count of bases not matched to a gene: 15. From germline, CDR1 is MNHEY and CDR2 SMNVEV (reference sequence). The CDR3 runs 17 residues. CDR3 sequence: CASSVTGAGAWDYGYTF. The CDR3 DNA reads TGTGCCAGCAGTGTCACAGGGGCAGGTGCCTGGGACTATGGCTACACCTTC.

This chain uses TRBV12-3 or TRBV12-4 with TRBJ1-5; no firm D call. CDR3 length: 13 amino acids. Trimming pared 2 bases from V and 8 bases from J, leaving 10 bases between. CDR3 loop: CASSLNQAKPQHF. In DNA form, the CDR3 reads TGTGCCAGCAGTTTAAATCAGGCGAAGCCCCAGCATTTT.

This clone was recorded a few times. This chain links TRBV18 with TRBJ2-1; 10 bases fit TRBD1. Germline V gene lookup returns CDR1 KGHSH and CDR2 LQKENI. V gave up 3 bases and J gave up 3 bases; unmatched junction bases: 5. The CDR3 extends over 16 amino acids. The CDR3 nucleotides read TGTGCCAGCTCACCGGGACAGGGGTCTTTCTACAATGAGCAGTTCTTC. This encodes CASSPGQGSFYNEQFF.

The rearrangement links TRBV7-2 to TRBJ2-2, with 8 bases lining up with TRBD1. Unmatched junction bases numbered 8, after V lost 7 bases and J lost 7 bases. This CDR3 has 14 amino acids. Germline CDR1 reads SGHTA; CDR2 reads FQGNSA. DNA for the CDR3: TGTGCCAGCATTCCGGACAGGGCTCTCGGGGAGCTGTTTTTT. This encodes CASIPDRALGELFF.

This chain links TRBV28 with TRBJ2-3; 11 bases are a match to TRBD2. The CDR3 is 20 amino acids. Trimming at V came to 7 bases and at J to 6 bases, leaving 24 bases not matched to a gene. Germline CDR1 is MDHEN and CDR2 is SYDVKM. Here the CDR3 reads CASKKLRVTSGGLKGDTQYF. DNA for the CDR3: TGTGCCAGCAAGAAGTTGAGGGTTACTAGCGGGGGTCTCAAGGGTGATACGCAGTATTTT.

V and J are TRBV5-1 and TRBJ2-7; 8 positions agree with TRBD1. Germline trimming cut 4 bases from V and 3 bases from J; bases unmatched to any gene: 12. Germline V gene sequence: CDR1 SGHRS, CDR2 YFSETQ. The CDR3 is made up of 16 amino acids. The CDR3 region has the DNA TGCGCCAGCAGCCCGAACGTGGGACAGGCTAACTACGAGCAGTACTTC. It encodes CASSPNVGQANYEQYF.

V is TRBV9 and J is TRBJ2-7; D is undetermined. Germline values: CDR1 SGDLS, CDR2 YYNGEE. The CDR3 has 12 residues. The ends were cut back, 0 bases at V and 5 bases at J, with 6 bases in the middle. DNA of the CDR3: TGTGCCAGCAGCGTAGGTGGGAACGAGCAGTACTTC. This codes for CASSVGGNEQYF.

This clone was found a few times. This sequence joins TRBV2 and TRBJ1-2, with 8 bases identical to TRBD1. The ends lost 5 bases at V and 6 bases at J; junction bases unmatched: 5. CDR3 length: 13 residues. The germline CDR1 and CDR2 sequences are SNHLY and FYNNEI. CDR3 bases: TGTGCCAGCAGTTCCGGGACAGGAGATGGCTACACCTTC. Translated: CASSSGTGDGYTF.

The chain recombines TRBV27 with TRBJ1-1; maybe TRBD1 (6 bases). The V gene's germline CDR1 is MNHEY and CDR2 SMNVEV (reference sequence). The CDR3 consists of 16 residues. V lost 6 bases and J lost 2, with 19 bases in between. CDR3: CASRLLRDTPNTEAFF. CDR3 bases: TGTGCCAGCAGACTTCTCCGGGACACACCTAACACTGAAGCTTTCTTT.

This clone came up once. In DNA form, the CDR3 reads TGTGCCAGCTCACCGAGCGGGGGAGCCTACAATGAGCAGTTCTTC. Amino acids: CASSPSGGAYNEQFF. The rearrangement links TRBV18 to TRBJ2-1; 8 nucleotides align to TRBD2. The germline V gene has CDR1 KGHSH and CDR2 LQKENI. Trimming at V came to 3 bases and at J to 2 bases, leaving 3 bases not matched to a gene. CDR3 length: 15 amino acids.

This clone was recorded once. V and J are TRBV18 and TRBJ2-1; TRBD1 matches 9 bases. V lost 3 bases, J lost 0 bases, and 9 bases stayed unmatched. CDR1 is KGHSH, CDR2 LQKENI, per germline. The CDR3 runs to 18 residues. Written as DNA, the CDR3 is TGTGCCAGCTCACCGAGTCCCGGGACAGGGAGCTCCTACAATGAGCAGTTCTTC. This codes for CASSPSPGTGSSYNEQFF.